These 3 T cell receptor beta chains originate from one sample sequenced in a study of blood T cell repertoires in COVID-19. TCRdb's table, derived via immunoSEQ multiplex PCR, lists solely in-frame clones and lacks some. The sample holds tens of thousands of clones, about 80% seen once. The sequenced sample was peripheral blood. Every receptor here comes from a woman over 75 with acute or convalescent COVID-19.

V usage is TRBV7-6 and J usage is TRBJ2-2; possibly TRBD1 for D (5 bases). Germline V gives CDR1 SGHVS, CDR2 FNYEAQ. V gave up 5 bases and J gave up 0 bases, with 13 bases separating them. The length of the CDR3 is 16 residues. CDR3 DNA sequence: TGTGCCAGCAGCAAAGGGGCACTTGCGAACACCGGGGAGCTGTTTTTT. Protein product: CASSKGALANTGELFF.

This chain links TRBV14 with TRBJ1-6; D unclear. The germline V and J ends were trimmed by 3 bases and 5 bases, with 17 bases remaining between them. The CDR3 has 17 amino acids. Germline-derived CDR1 and CDR2 are SGHDN and FVKESK. The DNA of the CDR3 is TGTGCCAGCAGCCACGACACGATCAGACATCATAATTCACCCCTCCACTTT. It encodes CASSHDTIRHHNSPLHF.

The chain employs TRBV3-1 (or the pseudogene TRBV3-2) and TRBJ2-1; 10 nucleotides align to TRBD2. Trimming cost V 6 bases and J 3 bases; bases outside gene matches: 5. Per the germline V gene, CDR1 is LGHDT and CDR2 is YNNKEL (reference sequence). CDR3 size: 15 residues. CDR3 amino acids: CASSPSGSNYNEQFF. CDR3 bases: TGTGCCAGCAGTCCTAGCGGGAGCAACTACAATGAGCAGTTCTTC.